These 8 T cell receptor beta chains came from one sample sequenced in a study of T cells in pancreatic ductal adenocarcinoma. Clones were sequenced by immunoSEQ multiplex PCR, and TCRdb holds only the in-frame ones, with some missing. The table records around 100,000 clones, about 95% of them present only once. The selected patients with pancreatic ductal adenocarcinoma had surgery but no neoadjuvant therapy. The sequencing sample was made of PBMCs. These TCRs come from a human donor with pancreatic ductal adenocarcinoma.

This clone has only one observation. The rearrangement uses TRBV28 and TRBJ2-4; tentatively, D is TRBD1 (5 bases). Trimming took 8 bases from V and 2 from J, leaving 19 bases between them. Germline V gene lookup returns CDR1 MDHEN and CDR2 SYDVKM. The CDR3 length is 16 residues. CDR3 loop: CASSSPIQGSKNIQYF. The CDR3 DNA reads as TGTGCCAGCTCTTCGCCGATTCAGGGATCCAAAAACATTCAGTACTTC.

The chain employs TRBV5-4 and TRBJ2-2; the match to TRBD2 covers 10 bases. The ends lost 3 bases at V and 3 bases at J; junction bases unmatched: 5. Germline assignment: CDR1 SGHNT and CDR2 YYREEE (reference sequence). This CDR3 comprises 16 residues. CDR3 sequence (DNA): TGTGCCAGCAGCTCGGGACTAGCGAGTTACACCGGGGAGCTGTTTTTT. Amino acid sequence: CASSSGLASYTGELFF.

This clone was observed once. V is TRBV5-1 and J is TRBJ2-1, with TRBD1 identical over 9 bases. Germline loops: CDR1 SGHRS, CDR2 YFSETQ. The CDR3 covers 14 residues. V lost 5 bases to trimming and J lost 6 bases; unmatched junction nucleotides: 6. Written as DNA, the CDR3 is TGCGCCAGCAGACCGGGACAGGGATTCAATGAGCAGTTCTTC. It translates to CASRPGQGFNEQFF. Complete variable domain (other parts from reference TRBV5-1 and TRBJ2-1): KAGVTQTPRYLIKTRGQQVTLSCSPISGHRSVSWYQQTPGQGLQFLFEYFSETQRNKGNFPGRFSGRQFSNSRSEMNVSTLELGDSALYLCASRPGQGFNEQFFGPGTRLTVL.

The genes are TRBV9 and TRBJ2-2; D ambiguous. The germline gives CDR1 SGDLS, CDR2 YYNGEE. The CDR3 consists of 13 residues. Trimming removed 4 bases from V and 3 bases from J, with 7 bases in between. The DNA for the CDR3 is TGTGCCAGCAGCCGCGACTACACCGGGGAGCTGTTTTTT. Residues: CASSRDYTGELFF.

The CDR3 reads CASSPSLAANTGELFF. CDR3 coding DNA: TGTGCCAGCTCACCAAGCCTAGCGGCGAACACCGGGGAGCTGTTTTTT. The chain combines TRBV18 with TRBJ2-2; the match to TRBD2 covers 7 bases. Per the germline V gene, CDR1 is KGHSH and CDR2 is LQKENI. Losses at the gene ends were 2 bases for V and 0 bases for J; bases not matched to a gene: 3. This CDR3 contains 16 residues.

This chain uses TRBV6-5 with TRBJ2-1, with TRBD2 matching 9 bases. The CDR3 extends over 16 amino acids. The V segment lost 2 bases and the J segment 3 bases; nucleotides outside the gene matches: 5. Germline V gene lookup returns CDR1 MNHEY and CDR2 SVGAGI. CDR3 residues: CASSYKAGGFYNEQFF. CDR3 DNA: TGTGCCAGCAGTTACAAGGCGGGAGGGTTCTACAATGAGCAGTTCTTC.

The gene calls are TRBV9 and TRBJ1-3; D might be TRBD1 (5 bases). This CDR3 contains 15 residues. V lost 2 bases to trimming and J lost 0 bases, with 9 bases between them. The germline CDR1 and CDR2 sequences are SGDLS and YYNGEE. The DNA of the CDR3 is TGTGCCAGCAGCGTGGGGCTGTTCTCTGGAAACACCATATATTTT. Its protein product is CASSVGLFSGNTIYF.

Only one count was recorded for this clone. The rearrangement joins TRBV29-1 to TRBJ2-7, with D possibly matching TRBD2 (5 bases). Trimming left V 1 base short and J 6 bases short, with 16 bases between. The length of the CDR3 is 14 residues. Germline CDR1 SQVTM, CDR2 ANQGSEA. Here the CDR3 reads CSVEVSGSSVEQYF. Written as DNA, the CDR3 is TGCAGCGTTGAAGTTTCGGGGTCTTCGGTCGAGCAGTACTTC.